The entry below describes one T cell receptor beta chain. Enrollees, roughly 18 to 89 years old, lived in 24 US areas. Clinical history as reported by participants underpinned cohort assignment. Germline loops: CDR1 DFQATT, CDR2 SNEGSKA (reference sequence). This CDR3 contains 11 residues. V was pared by 3 bases and J by 15 bases, with 8 bases of the junction left unmatched. The sample originates from a study of blood T cell repertoires in COVID-19. The overall study: Specimens from acute and convalescent COVID-19 originated in the United States, Italy and Spain.

Source study methods: Amplification from reference gene primers served as the basis for estimated nucleated cell counts. TCRdb's table, derived via immunoSEQ multiplex PCR, lists solely in-frame clones and lacks some. V, J and clone size were drawn from that table, and D and trimming were deduced from the DNA. The sample records roughly 69,000 clones, 65% to 85% being singletons. The V call is TRBV20-1, the J call TRBJ2-1, with 7 bases fitting TRBD2. Sequenced material: PBMCs or T cells enriched from blood (not recorded which). The sequence derives from a woman aged 40-49 years with acute COVID-19. The CDR3: CSASLAESWFF. Written as DNA, the CDR3 is TGCAGTGCTAGTCTAGCGGAATCATGGTTCTTC.